Detailed here is one T cell receptor (beta chain). As processed by the authors: How many nucleated cells were present was estimated from reference gene primer amplification. Here immunoSEQ multiplex PCR was the method, and the copy in TCRdb shows in-frame clones only, minus some. That table is the source of V, J and clone size, and D and trimming were worked out from the DNA. Of some 72,000 clones in the sample, more than 85% are singletons; the top ten hold about 0.6%. The record originates from a study of blood T cell repertoires in COVID-19. Across the study: Donors in the United States, Italy and Spain gave samples during acute or convalescent COVID-19. PBMCs, B-cell-depleted T cells, or T cells provided the cDNA or gDNA that made up the material.

Trimming removed 0 bases from V and 3 bases from J, with 9 bases in between. This CDR3 has 14 residues. Germline loops: CDR1 SGHRS, CDR2 YFSETQ. The receptor comes from a man in his sixties with acute or convalescent COVID-19. Sequenced: peripheral blood. The chain links TRBV5-1 to TRBJ1-1, with D uncertain. This CDR3 is CASSLDGADTEAFF. The CDR3 nucleotides read TGCGCCAGCAGCTTGGATGGAGCGGACACTGAAGCTTTCTTT.